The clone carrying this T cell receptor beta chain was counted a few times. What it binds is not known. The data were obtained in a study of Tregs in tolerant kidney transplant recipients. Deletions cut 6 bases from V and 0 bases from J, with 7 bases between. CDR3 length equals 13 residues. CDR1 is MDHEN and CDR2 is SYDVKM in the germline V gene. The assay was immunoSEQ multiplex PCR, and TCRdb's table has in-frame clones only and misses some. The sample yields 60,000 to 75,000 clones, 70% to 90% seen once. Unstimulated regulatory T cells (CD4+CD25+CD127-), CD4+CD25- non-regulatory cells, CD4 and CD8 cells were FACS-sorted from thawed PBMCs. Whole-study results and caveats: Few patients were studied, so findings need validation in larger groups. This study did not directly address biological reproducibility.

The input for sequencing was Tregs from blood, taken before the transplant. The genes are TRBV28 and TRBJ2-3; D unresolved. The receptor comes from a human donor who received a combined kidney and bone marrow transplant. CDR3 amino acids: CASSTTSTDTQYF. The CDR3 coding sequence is TGTGCCAGCAGCACTACTAGCACAGATACGCAGTATTTT.